The rows below give T cell receptor beta chains drawn from one sample of a study of blood T cell repertoires in COVID-19. Generated by immunoSEQ multiplex PCR, the TCRdb table keeps only in-frame clones and is missing some. Here the sample spans some 120,000 clones, roughly nine tenths being singletons. Sequenced input: peripheral blood. The receptors were gathered from a man in his 70s with active or convalescent COVID-19. The CDR3 runs from the conserved cysteine through the conserved F or W. A D gene is named only where the DNA matches it firmly. Some rows have no size entry. The others give once, few or many, or a class for an expanded clone.

cdr3_aa: CASSLGTQGTNYGYTF
cdr3_nt: TGCGCCAGCAGCTTGGGTACTCAGGGGACTAACTATGGCTACACCTTC
d_call: NA
j_call: TRBJ1-2
clone_size: NA
v_call: TRBV5-1

cdr3_aa: CASSLGAAGAFNQPQHF
cdr3_nt: TGTGCCAGCAGCTTGGGAGCGGCAGGGGCTTTCAATCAGCCCCAGCATTTT
d_call: NA
j_call: TRBJ1-5
clone_size: NA
v_call: TRBV5-6

cdr3_aa: CASSLAEVSTDTQYF
cdr3_nt: TGTGCCAGCAGCTTAGCGGAGGTTAGCACAGATACGCAGTATTTT
d_call: NA
j_call: TRBJ2-3
clone_size: NA
v_call: TRBV7-8

cdr3_aa: CASSATSGTTFGELFF
cdr3_nt: TGTGCCAGCAGCGCAACTAGCGGGACTACATTCGGGGAGCTGTTTTTT
d_call: TRBD2
j_call: TRBJ2-2
clone_size: NA
v_call: TRBV27

cdr3_aa: CASSGTGDGTEAFF
cdr3_nt: TGCGCCAGCAGTGGAACAGGGGATGGGACTGAAGCTTTCTTT
d_call: TRBD1
j_call: TRBJ1-1
clone_size: NA
v_call: TRBV10-1

cdr3_aa: CATTEGSGQGVNGYTF
cdr3_nt: TGTGCCACCACTGAGGGATCTGGACAGGGGGTAAATGGCTACACCTTC
d_call: TRBD1
j_call: TRBJ1-2
clone_size: NA
v_call: TRBV10-3

cdr3_aa: CASSDRGRAYNEQFF
cdr3_nt: TGTGCCAGCAGCGACAGGGGGCGTGCCTACAATGAGCAGTTCTTC
d_call: TRBD1
j_call: TRBJ2-1
clone_size: NA
v_call: TRBV28

cdr3_aa: CASSVGLARTDTQYF
cdr3_nt: TGTGCCAGCAGCGTGGGACTAGCCCGCACAGATACGCAGTATTTT
d_call: TRBD2
j_call: TRBJ2-3
clone_size: NA
v_call: TRBV9

cdr3_aa: CASTTWPDTQYF
cdr3_nt: TGTGCCAGCACCACATGGCCAGATACGCAGTATTTT
d_call: NA
j_call: TRBJ2-3
clone_size: NA
v_call: TRBV27

cdr3_aa: CASSQVGYYEQYF
cdr3_nt: TGTGCCAGCAGCCAAGTCGGGTACTACGAGCAGTACTTC
d_call: NA
j_call: TRBJ2-7
clone_size: NA
v_call: TRBV3-1/TRBV3-2

cdr3_aa: CATNRGGENTEAFF
cdr3_nt: TGTGCCACCAACCGCGGGGGAGAGAACACTGAAGCTTTCTTT
d_call: NA
j_call: TRBJ1-1
clone_size: NA
v_call: TRBV10-3

cdr3_aa: CATSRGTGFGTEAFF
cdr3_nt: TGTGCCACCAGCAGGGGGACAGGGTTTGGAACTGAAGCTTTCTTT
d_call: TRBD1
j_call: TRBJ1-1
clone_size: once
v_call: TRBV15

cdr3_aa: CASSVNGEKLFF
cdr3_nt: TGCGCCAGCAGCGTAAACGGGGAAAAACTGTTTTTT
d_call: NA
j_call: TRBJ1-4
clone_size: NA
v_call: TRBV5-1

cdr3_aa: CAITGDYNSPLHF
cdr3_nt: TGTGCCATCACGGGGGATTATAATTCACCCCTCCACTTT
d_call: NA
j_call: TRBJ1-6
clone_size: NA
v_call: TRBV10-3

cdr3_aa: CASSGGLAGWVDTQYF
cdr3_nt: TGTGCCAGCAGCGGGGGACTAGCGGGATGGGTGGATACGCAGTATTTT
d_call: TRBD2
j_call: TRBJ2-3
clone_size: NA
v_call: TRBV9

cdr3_aa: CASSSGTGDEQFF
cdr3_nt: TGTGCCAGCAGTTCCGGGACAGGGGACGAGCAGTTCTTC
d_call: TRBD1
j_call: TRBJ2-1
clone_size: NA
v_call: TRBV12-3/TRBV12-4

cdr3_aa: CASSLSTTSGPSHEQYF
cdr3_nt: TGTGCCAGCAGTTTATCGACAACTAGCGGACCTTCCCACGAGCAGTACTTC
d_call: TRBD2
j_call: TRBJ2-7
clone_size: NA
v_call: TRBV27

cdr3_aa: CATSDSPSYEQYF
cdr3_nt: TGTGCCACCTCGGACAGTCCCTCCTACGAGCAGTACTTC
d_call: NA
j_call: TRBJ2-7
clone_size: NA
v_call: TRBV24-1

cdr3_aa: CASSHGGVSNQPQHF
cdr3_nt: TGTGCCAGCAGCCATGGAGGAGTCTCGAATCAGCCCCAGCATTTT
d_call: NA
j_call: TRBJ1-5
clone_size: NA
v_call: TRBV3-1/TRBV3-2

cdr3_aa: CASTPLREGSQPQHF
cdr3_nt: TGTGCCAGCACCCCCCTTCGGGAGGGAAGTCAGCCCCAGCATTTT
d_call: NA
j_call: TRBJ1-5
clone_size: NA
v_call: TRBV28

cdr3_aa: CASSGSSSREGLYEQYF
cdr3_nt: TGCGCCAGCAGTGGCTCGAGCTCGCGGGAGGGCCTCTACGAGCAGTACTTC
d_call: TRBD2
j_call: TRBJ2-7
clone_size: NA
v_call: TRBV10-2

cdr3_aa: CASSGDTGFPQYF
cdr3_nt: TGTGCCAGCAGTGGAGATACAGGGTTTCCGCAGTACTTC
d_call: NA
j_call: TRBJ2-7
clone_size: NA
v_call: TRBV2

cdr3_aa: CASSRGQGNSPLHF
cdr3_nt: TGTGCCAGCAGCCGGGGACAGGGAAATTCACCCCTCCACTTT
d_call: TRBD1
j_call: TRBJ1-6
clone_size: NA
v_call: TRBV4-2

cdr3_aa: CSASSKLLTGQETQYF
cdr3_nt: TGCAGTGCTAGTAGTAAACTTTTGACAGGACAAGAGACCCAGTACTTC
d_call: NA
j_call: TRBJ2-5
clone_size: NA
v_call: TRBV20-1

cdr3_aa: CASSKAGGADYGYTF
cdr3_nt: TGTGCCAGCAGCAAAGCAGGGGGCGCAGACTATGGCTACACCTTC
d_call: TRBD1
j_call: TRBJ1-2
clone_size: NA
v_call: TRBV5-4

cdr3_aa: CATGQGGTDTQYF
cdr3_nt: TGTGCCACTGGACAGGGAGGTACAGATACGCAGTATTTT
d_call: TRBD1
j_call: TRBJ2-3
clone_size: NA
v_call: TRBV24-1

cdr3_aa: CASSEFWGRGQPQHF
cdr3_nt: TGTGCCAGCAGTGAATTTTGGGGTAGGGGCCAGCCCCAGCATTTT
d_call: NA
j_call: TRBJ1-5
clone_size: NA
v_call: TRBV2

cdr3_aa: CASSGGTNEKLFF
cdr3_nt: TGTGCCAGCTCGGGGGGGACTAATGAAAAACTGTTTTTT
d_call: NA
j_call: TRBJ1-4
clone_size: NA
v_call: TRBV28

cdr3_aa: CAISESGGAQPQHF
cdr3_nt: TGTGCCATCAGTGAGTCCGGAGGGGCTCAGCCCCAGCATTTT
d_call: NA
j_call: TRBJ1-5
clone_size: NA
v_call: TRBV10-3

cdr3_aa: CASSSGLANTEQFF
cdr3_nt: TGTGCCAGCAGTTCGGGACTAGCGAATACTGAGCAGTTCTTC
d_call: TRBD2
j_call: TRBJ2-1
clone_size: NA
v_call: TRBV28

cdr3_aa: CASRDRALTNEKLFF
cdr3_nt: TGTGCCAGTAGGGACAGGGCTCTGACTAATGAAAAACTGTTTTTT
d_call: TRBD1
j_call: TRBJ1-4
clone_size: NA
v_call: TRBV19

cdr3_aa: CAWSALFGNQETQYF
cdr3_nt: TGTGCCTGGAGTGCCCTCTTCGGGAACCAAGAGACCCAGTACTTC
d_call: NA
j_call: TRBJ2-5
clone_size: NA
v_call: TRBV30

cdr3_aa: CAWSVSGQSHYGYTF
cdr3_nt: TGTGCCTGGAGTGTATCCGGACAGTCCCACTATGGCTACACCTTC
d_call: NA
j_call: TRBJ1-2
clone_size: NA
v_call: TRBV30

cdr3_aa: CASRTGAYGYTF
cdr3_nt: TGCGCCAGCAGAACAGGGGCCTATGGCTACACCTTC
d_call: TRBD1
j_call: TRBJ1-2
clone_size: NA
v_call: TRBV5-1

cdr3_aa: CASSLASGSRRQETQYF
cdr3_nt: TGTGCCAGCAGTTTGGCTAGCGGGAGCCGGAGGCAAGAGACCCAGTACTTC
d_call: TRBD2
j_call: TRBJ2-5
clone_size: NA
v_call: TRBV3-1/TRBV3-2

cdr3_aa: CASSRVGEGHEQYF
cdr3_nt: TGTGCCAGCTCGAGGGTCGGGGAGGGCCACGAGCAGTACTTC
d_call: TRBD2
j_call: TRBJ2-7
clone_size: NA
v_call: TRBV27

cdr3_aa: CASLGSNVASDTQYF
cdr3_nt: TGTGCCAGCCTGGGAAGTAACGTAGCGTCAGATACGCAGTATTTT
d_call: NA
j_call: TRBJ2-3
clone_size: NA
v_call: TRBV28

cdr3_aa: CASSLVGQGGYEQYF
cdr3_nt: TGTGCCAGCAGTTTGGTTGGACAGGGTGGATACGAGCAGTACTTC
d_call: TRBD1
j_call: TRBJ2-7
clone_size: NA
v_call: TRBV27

cdr3_aa: CASRPQGAGGYTF
cdr3_nt: TGTGCCAGTCGACCGCAGGGGGCGGGTGGCTACACCTTC
d_call: TRBD1
j_call: TRBJ1-2
clone_size: NA
v_call: TRBV28

cdr3_aa: CASSMASRAGELFF
cdr3_nt: TGTGCCAGTAGTATGGCCTCCAGGGCCGGGGAGCTGTTTTTT
d_call: NA
j_call: TRBJ2-2
clone_size: NA
v_call: TRBV19

cdr3_aa: CASSYAGRDSYEQYF
cdr3_nt: TGTGCCAGCAGCTACGCGGGACGGGACTCCTACGAGCAGTACTTC
d_call: NA
j_call: TRBJ2-7
clone_size: NA
v_call: TRBV4-2

cdr3_aa: CASSLSGGVNTGELFF
cdr3_nt: TGTGCCAGCAGTTTATCTGGCGGGGTGAACACCGGGGAGCTGTTTTTT
d_call: NA
j_call: TRBJ2-2
clone_size: NA
v_call: TRBV28

cdr3_aa: CAISGGGQTYNEQFF
cdr3_nt: TGTGCCATCAGTGGAGGGGGACAGACATACAATGAGCAGTTCTTC
d_call: TRBD1
j_call: TRBJ2-1
clone_size: NA
v_call: TRBV10-3

cdr3_aa: CASSEGTANEKLFF
cdr3_nt: TGCGCCAGCAGTGAAGGGACAGCTAATGAAAAACTGTTTTTT
d_call: TRBD1
j_call: TRBJ1-4
clone_size: NA
v_call: TRBV10-1

cdr3_aa: CASSLAAGSGYGYTF
cdr3_nt: TGTGCCAGCAGCTTAGCCGCAGGGTCCGGCTATGGCTACACCTTC
d_call: NA
j_call: TRBJ1-2
clone_size: once
v_call: TRBV7-2

cdr3_aa: CASSPVTVPYNEQFF
cdr3_nt: TGTGCCAGCAGCCCCGTGACAGTCCCCTACAATGAGCAGTTCTTC
d_call: NA
j_call: TRBJ2-1
clone_size: few
v_call: TRBV27

cdr3_aa: CASSQTGVGGNTIYF
cdr3_nt: TGTGCCAGCAGTCAAACAGGGGTGGGTGGAAACACCATATATTTT
d_call: TRBD1
j_call: TRBJ1-3
clone_size: NA
v_call: TRBV6-5

cdr3_aa: CASSLGGRPGVTGELFF
cdr3_nt: TGTGCCAGCAGTTTGGGGGGACGCCCGGGAGTCACCGGGGAGCTGTTTTTT
d_call: NA
j_call: TRBJ2-2
clone_size: NA
v_call: TRBV28

cdr3_aa: CASRDRGAGANVLTF
cdr3_nt: TGTGCCAGCAGGGACAGGGGGGCTGGGGCCAACGTCCTGACTTTC
d_call: TRBD1
j_call: TRBJ2-6
clone_size: NA
v_call: TRBV19

cdr3_aa: CASSLAPESTDTQYF
cdr3_nt: TGTGCCAGCAGCTTAGCCCCCGAGAGCACAGATACGCAGTATTTT
d_call: NA
j_call: TRBJ2-3
clone_size: once
v_call: TRBV7-2

cdr3_aa: CASSRRQTENEQFF
cdr3_nt: TGTGCCAGCTCACGGCGACAAACGGAAAATGAGCAGTTCTTC
d_call: NA
j_call: TRBJ2-1
clone_size: NA
v_call: TRBV18

cdr3_aa: CASSIDFPAGTEAFF
cdr3_nt: TGTGCCAGTAGTATTGACTTTCCGGCGGGCACTGAAGCTTTCTTT
d_call: NA
j_call: TRBJ1-1
clone_size: NA
v_call: TRBV19

cdr3_aa: CASSQRQGAPQPQHF
cdr3_nt: TGTGCCAGCAGCCAAAGACAGGGGGCGCCGCAGCCCCAGCATTTT
d_call: TRBD1
j_call: TRBJ1-5
clone_size: NA
v_call: TRBV3-1/TRBV3-2

cdr3_aa: CASSMGLAGMYEQYF
cdr3_nt: TGTGCCAGTAGTATGGGTCTAGCGGGAATGTACGAGCAGTACTTC
d_call: TRBD2
j_call: TRBJ2-7
clone_size: NA
v_call: TRBV19

cdr3_aa: CASRSLSGYEQYF
cdr3_nt: TGTGCCAGCAGGTCACTAAGTGGATACGAGCAGTACTTC
d_call: NA
j_call: TRBJ2-7
clone_size: NA
v_call: TRBV3-1/TRBV3-2

cdr3_aa: CATSRGFLAGGGNEQFF
cdr3_nt: TGTGCCACCAGCAGAGGCTTTCTAGCGGGAGGAGGCAATGAGCAGTTCTTC
d_call: TRBD2
j_call: TRBJ2-1
clone_size: once
v_call: TRBV15

cdr3_aa: CASSHLMGQPNTEAFF
cdr3_nt: TGTGCCAGCAGCCATTTGATGGGACAGCCGAACACTGAAGCTTTCTTT
d_call: TRBD1
j_call: TRBJ1-1
clone_size: NA
v_call: TRBV7-9

cdr3_aa: CASSPLGGGPLSSYNEQFF
cdr3_nt: TGTGCCAGCAGCCCTCTCGGGGGAGGGCCTTTGAGCTCCTACAATGAGCAGTTCTTC
d_call: TRBD2
j_call: TRBJ2-1
clone_size: NA
v_call: TRBV7-9

cdr3_aa: CASRLTSGTSGSIEQYF
cdr3_nt: TGTGCCAGCAGACTTACATCCGGGACTAGCGGTTCTATCGAGCAGTACTTC
d_call: TRBD2
j_call: TRBJ2-7
clone_size: NA
v_call: TRBV3-1/TRBV3-2

cdr3_aa: CASKIGGAGNEQFF
cdr3_nt: TGTGCCAGTAAAATCGGGGGAGCTGGCAATGAGCAGTTCTTC
d_call: NA
j_call: TRBJ2-1
clone_size: NA
v_call: TRBV19